This paragraph reports one T cell receptor (delta chain). Its antigen is unknown. For this DNA, TCRdb reports the protein of a much larger clone, which diverges at residue 13, most likely from a read error; the protein presented here is translated directly from the DNA. The method behind the library was multiplex PCR. Sequencing was performed on an Illumina MiSeq. Each sorted gammadelta T cell sample was sequenced for both the TCR gamma (TRG) and TCR delta (TRD) chains. On the authors' methods: Clonotype tree plots, accumulated frequency of the top 20 clonotypes, diversity index (DI) and D75 metrics were included in the repertoire analyses. Clones were re-identified by TCRdb from the public reads with CATT, and rows with the same DNA were merged. TCRdb, not the original authors, processed these V and J calls. For this sample the table gives 75,000 to 100,000 delta-chain clones, of which almost 1.5% were detected only once. Over 8% of the sample lies in the top ten.

These data belong to a study of γδ T cells in repeated Plasmodium falciparum infection (dated by TCRdb to the early 2020s). Regarding the research as a whole: In the natural-infection arm, Malian children exposed to intense seasonal malaria transmission were enrolled and compared against age and gender matched Australian children. In the study, the shaping of the human gammadelta T cell repertoire by repeated Plasmodium falciparum infection was examined using natural infection in Mali and controlled human malaria infection. Four to six malaria-naive U.S. adults underwent four controlled human malaria infections by bites from P. falciparum NF54-infected Anopheles stephensi mosquitoes over approximately 600 days. Samples from controlled-infection subjects were taken at baseline, right before selected infections, and 21 days after each infection. Malian gammadelta TCR repertoires were analysed cross-sectionally during no-transmission periods and longitudinally across acute febrile malaria episodes. The full study reports these points: Because the controlled-infection cohort was small, analysis of inter-individual variability in gammadelta T cell responses was limited. Generalizability was limited because the Malian cohort came from a small rural village made up predominantly of one ethnic group.

Material: gamma-delta T cells from blood. This TCR was recovered from a pool of human donors (malaria-infected and uninfected, not separated).

The nucleotide sequence reads TGTGCCTGTGATTCACTGGGGGTCCGCTCCTGGGACGCCCGACAGATGTTTTTC. It specifies CACDSLGVRSWDARQMFF. The V gene is TRDV2 and the J gene is TRDJ3, with 8 bases matching TRDD3. No J segment appears in TCRdb, so it was assigned here by matching the sequence to germline. Including the terminal cysteine and phenylalanine, the CDR3 comprises 18 residues. The entry retains the CDR3 DNA only, 54 bases that are in frame from base 1. The germline V gene supplies CDR1 GEAIGNYY and CDR2 EKD.